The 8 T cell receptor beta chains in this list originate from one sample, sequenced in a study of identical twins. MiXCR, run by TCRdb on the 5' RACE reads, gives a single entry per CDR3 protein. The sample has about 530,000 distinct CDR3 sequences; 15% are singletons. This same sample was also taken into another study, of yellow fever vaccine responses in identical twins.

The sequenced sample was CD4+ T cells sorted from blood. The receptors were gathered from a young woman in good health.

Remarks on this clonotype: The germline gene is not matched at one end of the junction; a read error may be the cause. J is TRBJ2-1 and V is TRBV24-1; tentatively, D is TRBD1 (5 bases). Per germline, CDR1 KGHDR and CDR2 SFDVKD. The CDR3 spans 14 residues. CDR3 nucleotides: TGTGCTACCAGTGACGTTGACAGTTACAATGAGCAGTTCTTC. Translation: CATSDVDSYNEQFF.

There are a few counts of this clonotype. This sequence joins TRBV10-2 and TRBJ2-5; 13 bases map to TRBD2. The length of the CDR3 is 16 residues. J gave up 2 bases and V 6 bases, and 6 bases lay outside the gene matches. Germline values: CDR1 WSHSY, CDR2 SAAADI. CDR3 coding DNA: TGCGCCAGCAGGAAAGGACTAGCGGGGGAGCAAGAGACCCAGTACTTC. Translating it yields CASRKGLAGEQETQYF.

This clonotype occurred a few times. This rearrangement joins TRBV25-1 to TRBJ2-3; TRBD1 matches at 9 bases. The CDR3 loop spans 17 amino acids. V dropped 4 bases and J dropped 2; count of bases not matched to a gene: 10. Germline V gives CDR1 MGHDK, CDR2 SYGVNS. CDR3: CASSVGQGTDDTDTQYF. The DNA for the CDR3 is TGTGCCAGCAGTGTCGGACAGGGGACGGACGACACAGATACGCAGTATTTT.

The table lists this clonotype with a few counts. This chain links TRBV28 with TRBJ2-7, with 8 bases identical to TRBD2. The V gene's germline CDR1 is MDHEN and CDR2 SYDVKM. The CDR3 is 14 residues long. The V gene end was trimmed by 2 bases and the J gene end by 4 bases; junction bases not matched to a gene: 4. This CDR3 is CASSLRGGLYEQYV. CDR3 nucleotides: TGTGCCAGCAGTTTACGGGGGGGCCTATACGAGCAGTACGTC.

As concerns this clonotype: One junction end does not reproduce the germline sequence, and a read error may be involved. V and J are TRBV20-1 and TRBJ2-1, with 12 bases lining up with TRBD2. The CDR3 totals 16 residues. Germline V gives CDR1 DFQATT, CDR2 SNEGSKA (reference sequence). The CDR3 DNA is TGCTGTGCTAGAGCCTCCAGGACTAGCGGGGACAATGAGCAGTTCTTC. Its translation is CCARASRTSGDNEQFF.

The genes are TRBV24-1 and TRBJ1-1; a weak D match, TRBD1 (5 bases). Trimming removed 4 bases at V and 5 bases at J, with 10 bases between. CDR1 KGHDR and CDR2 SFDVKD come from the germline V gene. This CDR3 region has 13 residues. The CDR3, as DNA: TGTGCCACCAGTGACCCAGGGTTAACTGAAGCTTTCTTT. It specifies CATSDPGLTEAFF.

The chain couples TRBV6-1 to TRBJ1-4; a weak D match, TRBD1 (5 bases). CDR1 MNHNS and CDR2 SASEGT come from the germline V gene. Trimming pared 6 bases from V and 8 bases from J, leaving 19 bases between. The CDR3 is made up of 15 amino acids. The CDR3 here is CASSPPRAGWEKLFF. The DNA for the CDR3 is TGTGCCAGCAGCCCCCCCAGGGCCGGTTGGGAAAAACTGTTTTTT.

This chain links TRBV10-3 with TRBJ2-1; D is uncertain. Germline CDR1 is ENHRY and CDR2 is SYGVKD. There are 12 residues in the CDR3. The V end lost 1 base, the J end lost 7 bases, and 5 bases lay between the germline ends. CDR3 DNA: TGTGCCATCAGTGAGTTAGAGAATGAGCAGTTCTTC. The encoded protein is CAISELENEQFF.